This TCR beta chain was recorded in a study of post-analysis software for immune sequencing data. Study summary: The courses of disease that were included comprised relapsing-remitting, secondary progressive and progressive-relapsing multiple sclerosis. Study conclusions and caveats: Strong same-batch co-clustering of samples appeared with F measure clustering. The normalized Chao1 diversity of multiple sclerosis patients was significantly lower than that of controls. Patients carried five TRBV segments more frequently than controls did, and TRBV5-6, TRBV5-1 and TRBV20-1 were among them.

Between the trimmed V and J ends, which lost 5 bases and 6 bases, there was a span of 23 bases. The CDR3 has 16 residues. Per germline, CDR1 SEHNR and CDR2 FQNEAQ (reference sequence). Incorporated into the TCR beta cDNA libraries were unique molecular identifiers, which served to reduce PCR and sequencing biases. Each batch of about 0.9 to 10 million T cells produced roughly 0.5 million cDNA molecules. TCRdb re-called the PCR reads with MiXCR, one entry per CDR3 protein. The table lists roughly 540,000 distinct CDR3 sequences, 30% to 40% of them singletons. Concerning this clonotype: What it binds is not known.

The chain joins TRBV7-9 to TRBJ2-7, with D perhaps TRBD1 or TRBD2 (6 bases each). Sequenced material: blood. The clonotype originates from a girl under 18 with multiple sclerosis. The CDR3 protein is CASSLVGGNAPGEQYF. The CDR3 DNA reads TGTGCCAGCAGCCTAGTGGGGGGCAATGCCCCGGGCGAGCAGTACTTC.